This T cell receptor beta chain stems from a study of early T cells in non-severe SARS-CoV-2 infection. TCRdb reprocessed the 5' RACE reads with MiXCR, giving one entry per CDR3 protein. The sample includes around 53,000 distinct CDR3 sequences, 6.5% to 9.5% of them seen just once. This clonotype was counted at least ten times. This TCR was recovered from an adult who was a healthcare worker with PCR-confirmed SARS-CoV-2 infection or an uninfected control (not recorded which). Sequencing was carried out using whole blood.

CDR3 loop: CASSLEAARLNEQFF. CDR3 nucleotide sequence: TGTGCCAGCAGCTTAGAAGCGGCTAGGCTAAATGAGCAGTTCTTC. The J gene is TRBJ2-1, the V gene TRBV7-9, with a tentative D call TRBD2 (5 bases). There are 15 residues in the CDR3. Germline values: CDR1 SEHNR, CDR2 FQNEAQ (reference sequence). Trimming cost V 1 base and J 7 bases, with 14 bases left between them.